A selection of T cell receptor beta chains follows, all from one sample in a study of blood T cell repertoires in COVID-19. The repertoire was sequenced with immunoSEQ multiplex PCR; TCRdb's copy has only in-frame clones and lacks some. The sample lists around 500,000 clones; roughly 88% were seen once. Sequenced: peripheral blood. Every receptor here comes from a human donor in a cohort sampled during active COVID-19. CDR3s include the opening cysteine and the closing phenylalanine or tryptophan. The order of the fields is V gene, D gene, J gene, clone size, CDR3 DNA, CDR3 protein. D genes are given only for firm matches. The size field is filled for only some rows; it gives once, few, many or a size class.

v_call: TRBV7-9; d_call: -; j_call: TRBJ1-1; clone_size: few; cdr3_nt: TGTGCCAGCAGCTTAGGTTTGGGGGCGAACACTGAAGCTTTCTTT; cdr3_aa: CASSLGLGANTEAFF
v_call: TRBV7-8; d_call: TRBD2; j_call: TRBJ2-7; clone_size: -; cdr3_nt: TGTGCCAGCAGCTCCGGACTAGCGGGTTACGAGCAGTACTTC; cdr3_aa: CASSSGLAGYEQYF
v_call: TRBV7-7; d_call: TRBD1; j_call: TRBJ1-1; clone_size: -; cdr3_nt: TGTGCTAGCAGCCGGGACAGCAACACTGAAGCTTTCTTT; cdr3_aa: CASSRDSNTEAFF
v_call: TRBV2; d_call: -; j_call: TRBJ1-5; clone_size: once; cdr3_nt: TGTGCCAGCAGCCTAGTCGGGGGGCAGGGGCCCCAGCATTTT; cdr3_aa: CASSLVGGQGPQHF
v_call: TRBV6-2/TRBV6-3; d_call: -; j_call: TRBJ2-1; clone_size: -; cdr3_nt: TGTGCCAGCAGTAACTACGCGGGGCTCTCCTACAATGAGCAGTTCTTC; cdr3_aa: CASSNYAGLSYNEQFF
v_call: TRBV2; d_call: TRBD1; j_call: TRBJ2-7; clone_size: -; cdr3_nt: TGTGCCAGCAGTTTAGGACAGGTCTACGAGCAGTACTTC; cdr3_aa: CASSLGQVYEQYF
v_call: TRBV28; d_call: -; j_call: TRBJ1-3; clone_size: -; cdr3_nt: TGTGCCAGCAGTTTCCTGTCAGGGGTCTCTGGAAACACCATATATTTT; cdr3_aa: CASSFLSGVSGNTIYF
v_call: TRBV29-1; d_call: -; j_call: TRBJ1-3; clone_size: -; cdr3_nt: TGCAGCGTTCAAGAGGAGGGCTCGGGAAACACCATATATTTT; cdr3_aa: CSVQEEGSGNTIYF
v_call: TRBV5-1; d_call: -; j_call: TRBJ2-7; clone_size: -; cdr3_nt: TGCGCCAGCAGCCTAGGACAATACGAGCAGTACTTC; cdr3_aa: CASSLGQYEQYF
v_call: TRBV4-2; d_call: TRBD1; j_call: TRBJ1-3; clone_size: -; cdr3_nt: TGTGCCAGCAGCCAAGATATGGGACAGAATGGAAACACCATATATTTT; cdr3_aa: CASSQDMGQNGNTIYF
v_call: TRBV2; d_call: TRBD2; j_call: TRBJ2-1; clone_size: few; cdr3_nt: TGTGCCAGCAGTCCCGGGAGGGCCCCGAGTGAGCAGTTCTTC; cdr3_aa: CASSPGRAPSEQFF
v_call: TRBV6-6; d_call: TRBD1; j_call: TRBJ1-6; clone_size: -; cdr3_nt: TGTGCCAGCAGTCACCAGGGGGCGATGAGCTCCTATAATTCACCCCTCCACTTT; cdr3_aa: CASSHQGAMSSYNSPLHF
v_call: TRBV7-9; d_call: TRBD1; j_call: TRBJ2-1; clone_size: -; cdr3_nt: TGTGCCAGCAGCTCAGGGGGCCGAGATTACAATGAGCAGTTCTTC; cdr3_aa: CASSSGGRDYNEQFF